The 5 T cell receptor beta chains below all came from one sample that was sequenced in a study of T cells in Graves' hyperthyroidism and ophthalmopathy. Authors of the study amplified TCR beta CDR3 regions from RNA transcripts. TCR CDR3 underwent first-round RT-PCR with the HTBI primer set. One entry per CDR3 protein, called by TCRdb with MiXCR from the multiplex PCR reads. This sample has about 640,000 distinct CDR3 sequences, with around 20% found just once. Sequenced sample: blood. These TCRs come from a man between 25 and 39 years old with Graves' ophthalmopathy.

This clonotype was seen ten or more times. The chain has TRBV5-1 and TRBJ2-1; TRBD2 might be the D (5 bases). The V end was cut by 0 bases, the J end by 0 bases, with 7 bases between. From germline, CDR1 is SGHRS and CDR2 YFSETQ. The length of the CDR3 is 15 residues. CDR3 in DNA: TGCGCCAGCAGCTTGGAAGCGGCCTCCTACAATGAGCAGTTCTTC. Its protein product is CASSLEAASYNEQFF.

Worth noting for this clonotype: Its ends do not fully match the called genes, so a read error is possible. The chain carries TRBV5-1 and TRBJ2-2, with D perhaps TRBD1 or TRBD2 (5 bases each). The CDR3 length is 15 residues. CDR1 is SGHRS, CDR2 YFSETQ, per germline. Here the CDR3 reads CASRLGTPNTGELFF. The CDR3 DNA reads as TGCGCCAGCAGATTGGGGACCCCAAACACCGGGGAGCTGTTTTTT. Variable domain in full (rest from reference TRBV5-1 and TRBJ2-2): KAGVTQTPRYLIKTRGQQVTLSCSPISGHRSVSWYQQTPGQGLQFLFEYFSETQRNKGNFPGRFSGRQFSNSRSEMNVSTLELGDSALYLCASRLGTPNTGELFFGEGSRLTVL.

This clonotype was observed a handful of times. The CDR3 sequence: CAARGPDTDTQYF. The CDR3 nucleotides read TGCGCCGCGAGGGGGCCTGACACAGATACGCAGTATTTT. The J gene is TRBJ2-3, the V gene TRBV4-1, with 7 bases lining up with TRBD1. CDR3 length: 13 amino acids. The V segment lost 11 bases and the J segment 2 bases; nucleotides outside the gene matches: 7. The germline gives CDR1 MGHRA, CDR2 YSYEKL.

The V gene is TRBV7-9, the J gene TRBJ2-5; D gene ambiguous. V lost 1 base, J lost 6 bases, and 9 bases lay in between. Per germline, CDR1 SEHNR and CDR2 FQNEAQ (reference sequence). CDR3 length equals 13 residues. CDR3 sequence (DNA): TGTGCCAGCAGCTTAGAAGGGATTCAGACCCAGTACTTC. It specifies CASSLEGIQTQYF.

There are many counts of this clonotype. This rearrangement joins TRBV3-1 to TRBJ1-1; D is unclear. The CDR3 runs 14 residues. From germline, CDR1 is LGHDT and CDR2 YNNKEL (reference sequence). Deletions cut 3 bases from V and 0 bases from J, with 8 bases between. Here the CDR3 reads CASSQGSLNTEAFF. The CDR3 coding sequence is TGTGCCAGCAGCCAGGGCAGTTTGAACACTGAAGCTTTCTTT. Complete variable domain (other parts from reference TRBV3-1 and TRBJ1-1): DTAVSQTPKYLVTQMGNDKSIKCEQNLGHDTMYWYKQDSKKFLKIMFSYNNKELIINETVPNRFSPKSPDKAHLNLHINSLELGDSAVYFCASSQGSLNTEAFFGQGTRLTVV.